The T cell receptor (beta chain) described here comes from a study of human T cells and chemical hapten exposure. V trimming: 4 bases; J trimming: 2 bases; junction bases outside the gene matches: 12. Germline CDR1 is SGHRS and CDR2 is YFSETQ. The CDR3 extends over 18 amino acids. Documented time point: healthy volunteer bleed at 6 weeks. The template was total RNA from unfractionated whole blood. At least ten counts were recorded for this clonotype. Unique molecular identifiers were affixed to discrete cDNA molecules within the library. Per the authors' pipeline: From 23,224 to 690,600 TCRs were found per sample, with a median of around 96,000. TCRdb independently ran MiXCR on the RACE reads; one entry per CDR3 protein. TCRdb, not the authors, supplied the V and J calls. In the table there are 65,000 or so distinct CDR3 sequences, about 6% of which are singletons.

The sequence was obtained from a female donor in good health. Some clones in this sample may be carry-over from other donors' samples. The sample taken for sequencing was whole blood. J is TRBJ1-2 and V is TRBV5-1, with 12 positions matching TRBD1. The CDR3 nucleotides are TGCGCCAGCAGCAGAAGGAGGGACAGGGGGCCCCACAACTATGGCTACACCTTC. It encodes CASSRRRDRGPHNYGYTF.